A selection of T cell receptor beta chains follows, all from one sample in a study of CXCR3-negative and CXCR3-positive naive CD8 T cells. TCRdb reprocessed the 5' RACE reads and reports one entry per CDR3 protein, with no DNA. The clone table shows over 40,000 distinct CDR3 sequences, with the ten largest holding about 1.9%. The sample comprised naive CXCR3- CD8+ T cells from blood. These receptors were obtained from a human donor in good health. Some clones in this sample may be carry-over from other donors' samples. Each CDR3 is given with its conserved first and last residue.

TRBV5-1	TRBJ2-7	CASTGQSSYEQYF
TRBV6-2/TRBV6-3	TRBJ2-2	CATLRANTGELFF
TRBV19	TRBJ1-2	CASTDDRSGYTF
TRBV29-1	TRBJ1-1	CSVEDQTEMNTEAFF
TRBV29-1	TRBJ2-3	CSVEESLTTDTQYF
TRBV7-2	TRBJ2-3	CASSPYFGAGEGADTQYF
TRBV29-1	TRBJ2-3	CSASGITLTDTQYF
TRBV19	TRBJ1-2	CATKDSFFGYTF
TRBV14	TRBJ2-3	CASSQDTGFDGDTQYF
TRBV14	TRBJ2-1	CASSQFGSGGVHEQFF
TRBV4-1	TRBJ2-7	CASSPRTGGTYEQYF
TRBV29-1	TRBJ2-7	CSVEETDSYEQYF
TRBV10-3	TRBJ2-3	CAIPAPEGDTQYF
TRBV28	TRBJ2-7	CASYRTGYEQYF
TRBV19	TRBJ2-1	CASSIVRDRIRHEQFF
TRBV27	TRBJ1-1	CASSAGTTEAFF
TRBV6-2/TRBV6-3	TRBJ2-7	CASSFGSPYEQYF